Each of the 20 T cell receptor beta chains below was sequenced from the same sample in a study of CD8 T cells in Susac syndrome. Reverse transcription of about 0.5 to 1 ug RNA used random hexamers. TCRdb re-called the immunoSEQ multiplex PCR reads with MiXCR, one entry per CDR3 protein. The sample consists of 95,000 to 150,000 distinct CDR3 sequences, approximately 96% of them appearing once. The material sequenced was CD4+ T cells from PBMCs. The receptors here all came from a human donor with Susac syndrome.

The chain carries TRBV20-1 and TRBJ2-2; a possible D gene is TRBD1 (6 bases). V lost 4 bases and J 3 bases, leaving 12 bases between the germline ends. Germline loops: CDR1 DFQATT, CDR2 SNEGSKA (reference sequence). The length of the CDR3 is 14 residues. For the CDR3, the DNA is TGCAGTGCTACCGGACAGCAAGACACCGGGGAGCTGTTTTTT. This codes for CSATGQQDTGELFF.

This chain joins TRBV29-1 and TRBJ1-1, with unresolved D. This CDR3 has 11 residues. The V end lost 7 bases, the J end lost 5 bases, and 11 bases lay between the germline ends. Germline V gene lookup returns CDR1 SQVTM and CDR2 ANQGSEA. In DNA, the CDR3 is TGCAGCGGATGGGCGAGAACTGAAGCTTTCTTT. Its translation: CSGWARTEAFF.

CDR3 sequence (DNA): TGTGCCACCAGTGATGCCAAAACAGGGGGCACCGGGGAGCTGTTTTTT. It translates to CATSDAKTGGTGELFF. The V gene is TRBV24-1, the J gene TRBJ2-2; 8 bases map to TRBD1. The germline gives CDR1 KGHDR, CDR2 SFDVKD. This CDR3 has 16 amino acids. With V trimmed by 3 bases and J by 4 bases, 6 bases remained unmatched.

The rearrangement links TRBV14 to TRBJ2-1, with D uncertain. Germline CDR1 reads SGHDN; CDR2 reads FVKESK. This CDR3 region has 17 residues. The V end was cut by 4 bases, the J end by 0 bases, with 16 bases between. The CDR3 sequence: CASSLRRARSSYNEQFF. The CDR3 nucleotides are TGTGCCAGCAGCCTCCGCCGCGCCCGGAGCTCCTACAATGAGCAGTTCTTC.

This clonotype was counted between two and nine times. The CDR3 DNA follows: TGTGCCAGCAGCGTCGACAGGGGCAATGAGCAGTTCTTC. Translating gives CASSVDRGNEQFF. The rearrangement joins TRBV4-2 to TRBJ2-1, with 8 positions matching TRBD1. With V trimmed by 5 bases and J by 6 bases, 3 bases remained unmatched. In germline, CDR1 is LGHNA, CDR2 YNFKEQ. This CDR3 contains 13 residues.

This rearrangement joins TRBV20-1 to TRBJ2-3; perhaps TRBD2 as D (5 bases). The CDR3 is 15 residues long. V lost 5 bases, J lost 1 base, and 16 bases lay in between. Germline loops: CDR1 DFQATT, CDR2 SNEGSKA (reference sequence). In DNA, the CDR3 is TGCAGTGCTCCATACACTACGCGGGGCACAGATACGCAGTATTTT. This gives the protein CSAPYTTRGTDTQYF.

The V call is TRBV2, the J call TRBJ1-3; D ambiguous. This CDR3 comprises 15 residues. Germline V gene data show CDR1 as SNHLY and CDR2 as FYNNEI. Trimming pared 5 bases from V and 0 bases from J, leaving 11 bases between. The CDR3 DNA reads TGTGCCAGCAGTTTAGAACCGAACTCTGGAAACACCATATATTTT. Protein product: CASSLEPNSGNTIYF.

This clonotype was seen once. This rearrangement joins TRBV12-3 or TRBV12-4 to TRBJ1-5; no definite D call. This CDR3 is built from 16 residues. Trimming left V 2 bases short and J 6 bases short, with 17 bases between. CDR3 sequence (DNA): TGTGCCAGCAGTTTAAGTGGAGCACGAGGCGGTCAGCCCCAGCATTTT. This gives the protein CASSLSGARGGQPQHF.

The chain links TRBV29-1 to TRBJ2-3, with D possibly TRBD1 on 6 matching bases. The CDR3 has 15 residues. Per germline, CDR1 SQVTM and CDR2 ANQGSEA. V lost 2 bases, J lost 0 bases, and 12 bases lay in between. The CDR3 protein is CSVEQGSISTDTQYF. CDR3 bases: TGCAGCGTTGAACAGGGGTCAATTAGCACAGATACGCAGTATTTT.

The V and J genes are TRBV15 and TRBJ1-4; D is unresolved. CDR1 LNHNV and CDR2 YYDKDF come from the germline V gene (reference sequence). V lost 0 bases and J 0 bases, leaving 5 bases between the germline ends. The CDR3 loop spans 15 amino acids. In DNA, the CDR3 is TGTGCCACCAGCAGAGATACAGCAACTAATGAAAAACTGTTTTTT. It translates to CATSRDTATNEKLFF.

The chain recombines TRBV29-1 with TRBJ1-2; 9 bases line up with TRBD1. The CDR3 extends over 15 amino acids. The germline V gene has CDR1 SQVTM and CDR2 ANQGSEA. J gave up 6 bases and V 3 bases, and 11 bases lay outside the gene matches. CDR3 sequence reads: CSVDTSGQGRDGYTF. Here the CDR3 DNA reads TGCAGCGTTGATACCTCGGGACAGGGTAGGGATGGCTACACCTTC.

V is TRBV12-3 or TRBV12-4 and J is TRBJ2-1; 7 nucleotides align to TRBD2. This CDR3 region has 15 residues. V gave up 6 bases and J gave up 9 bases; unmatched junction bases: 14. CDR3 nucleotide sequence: TGTGCCAGCAGGAATACACTTAGCGGGCGGCCTGAGCAGTTCTTC. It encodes CASRNTLSGRPEQFF.

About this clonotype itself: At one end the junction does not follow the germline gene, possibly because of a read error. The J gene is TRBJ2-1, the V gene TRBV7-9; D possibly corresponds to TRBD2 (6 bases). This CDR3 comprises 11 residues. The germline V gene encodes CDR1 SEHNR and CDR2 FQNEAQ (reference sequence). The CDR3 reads CASSIAVEQFF. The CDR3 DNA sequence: TGTGCCAGCAGCATAGCGGTTGAGCAGTTCTTC.

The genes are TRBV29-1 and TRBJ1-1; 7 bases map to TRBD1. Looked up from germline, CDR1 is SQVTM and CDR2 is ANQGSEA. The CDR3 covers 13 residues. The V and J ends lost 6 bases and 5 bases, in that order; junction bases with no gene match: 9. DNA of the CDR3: TGCAGCGTCCGTCCAACAGGGGTTACTGAAGCTTTCTTT. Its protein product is CSVRPTGVTEAFF.

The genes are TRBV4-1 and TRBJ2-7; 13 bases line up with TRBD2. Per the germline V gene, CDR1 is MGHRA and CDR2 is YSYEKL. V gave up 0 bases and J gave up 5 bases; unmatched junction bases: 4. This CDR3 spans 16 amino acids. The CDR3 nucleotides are TGCGCCAGCAGCCAAGATCCGGGACTAGCGGGGAACGAGCAGTACTTC. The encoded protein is CASSQDPGLAGNEQYF.

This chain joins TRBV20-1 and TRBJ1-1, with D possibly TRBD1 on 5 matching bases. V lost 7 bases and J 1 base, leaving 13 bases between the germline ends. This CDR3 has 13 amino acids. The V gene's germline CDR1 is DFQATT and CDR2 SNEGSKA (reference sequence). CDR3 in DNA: TGCAGTGGAGGAGACAGCTCGAACACTGAAGCTTTCTTT. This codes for CSGGDSSNTEAFF.

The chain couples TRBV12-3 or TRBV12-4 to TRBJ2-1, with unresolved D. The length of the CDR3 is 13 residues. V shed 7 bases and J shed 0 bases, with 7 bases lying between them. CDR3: CASKRSSYNEQFF. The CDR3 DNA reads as TGTGCCAGCAAACGGAGCTCCTACAATGAGCAGTTCTTC.

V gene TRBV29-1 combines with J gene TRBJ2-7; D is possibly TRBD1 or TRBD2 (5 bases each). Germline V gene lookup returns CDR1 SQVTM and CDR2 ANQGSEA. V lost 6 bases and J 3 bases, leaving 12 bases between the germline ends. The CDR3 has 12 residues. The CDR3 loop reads CSVGVSYYEQYF. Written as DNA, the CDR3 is TGCAGCGTGGGGGTCTCCTACTACGAGCAGTACTTC.

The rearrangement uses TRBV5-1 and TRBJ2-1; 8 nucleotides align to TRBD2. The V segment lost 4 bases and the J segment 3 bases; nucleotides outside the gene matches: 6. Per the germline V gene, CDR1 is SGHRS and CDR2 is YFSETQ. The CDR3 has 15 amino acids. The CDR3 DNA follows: TGCGCCAGCAGCGCCTCCGGGACTAGCTACAATGAGCAGTTCTTC. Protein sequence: CASSASGTSYNEQFF.

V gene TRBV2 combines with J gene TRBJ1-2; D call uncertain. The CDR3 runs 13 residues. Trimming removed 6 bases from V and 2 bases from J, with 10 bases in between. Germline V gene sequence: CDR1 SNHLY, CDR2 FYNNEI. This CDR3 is CASRAGENYGYTF. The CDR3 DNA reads TGTGCCAGCAGGGCAGGAGAGAACTATGGCTACACCTTC.